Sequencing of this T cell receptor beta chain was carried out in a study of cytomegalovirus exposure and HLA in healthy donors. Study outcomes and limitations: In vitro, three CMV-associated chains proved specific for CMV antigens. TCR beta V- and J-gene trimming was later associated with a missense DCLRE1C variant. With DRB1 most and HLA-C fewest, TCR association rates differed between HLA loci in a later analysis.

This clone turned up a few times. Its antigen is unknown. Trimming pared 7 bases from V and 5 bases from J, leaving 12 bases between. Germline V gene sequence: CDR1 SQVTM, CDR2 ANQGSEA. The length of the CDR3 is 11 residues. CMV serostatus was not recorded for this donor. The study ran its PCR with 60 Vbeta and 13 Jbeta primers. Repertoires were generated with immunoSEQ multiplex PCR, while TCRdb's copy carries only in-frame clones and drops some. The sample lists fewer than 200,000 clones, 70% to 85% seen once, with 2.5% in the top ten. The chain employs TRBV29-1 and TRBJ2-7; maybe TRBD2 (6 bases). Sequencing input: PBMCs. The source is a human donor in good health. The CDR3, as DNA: TGCAGCGCCGCGGGGTGGGACGAGCAGTACTTC. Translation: CSAAGWDEQYF.